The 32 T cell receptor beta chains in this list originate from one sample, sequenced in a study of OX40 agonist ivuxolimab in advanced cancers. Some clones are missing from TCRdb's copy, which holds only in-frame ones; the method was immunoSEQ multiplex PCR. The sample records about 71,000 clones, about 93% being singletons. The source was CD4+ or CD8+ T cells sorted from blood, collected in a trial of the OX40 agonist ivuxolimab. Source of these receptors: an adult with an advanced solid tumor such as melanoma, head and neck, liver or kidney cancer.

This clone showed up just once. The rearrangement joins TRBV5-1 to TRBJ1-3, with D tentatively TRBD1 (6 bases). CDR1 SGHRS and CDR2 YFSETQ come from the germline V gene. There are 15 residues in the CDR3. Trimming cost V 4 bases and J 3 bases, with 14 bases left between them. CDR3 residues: CASSDRTGVGNTIYF. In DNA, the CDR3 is TGCGCCAGCAGCGACAGGACCGGGGTTGGAAACACCATATATTTT.

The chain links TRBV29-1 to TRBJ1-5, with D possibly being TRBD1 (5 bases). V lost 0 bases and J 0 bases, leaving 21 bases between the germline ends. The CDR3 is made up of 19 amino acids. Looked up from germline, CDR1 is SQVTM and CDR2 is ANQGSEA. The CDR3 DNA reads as TGCAGCGTTGAAGAGAAAGGGGCCTTAGACTGGGGTAGCAATCAGCCCCAGCATTTT. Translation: CSVEEKGALDWGSNQPQHF.

CDR3 in amino acids: CASSYRDRGTEAFF. In nucleotides, the CDR3 is TGTGCCAGCAGTTACCGGGACAGGGGCACTGAAGCTTTCTTT. The chain links TRBV7-3 to TRBJ1-1; 10 bases line up with TRBD1. The junction had 5 bases not matched to a gene; V was cut back by 6 bases and J by 4 bases. The CDR3 spans 14 residues. Germline CDR1 SGHTA, CDR2 FQGTGA.

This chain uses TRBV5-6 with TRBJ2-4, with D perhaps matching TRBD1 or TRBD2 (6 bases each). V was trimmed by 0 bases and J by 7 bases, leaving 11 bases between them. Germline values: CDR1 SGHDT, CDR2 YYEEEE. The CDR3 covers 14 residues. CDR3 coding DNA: TGTGCCAGCAGCTTGGTGGCCGGGGGCAACATTCAGTACTTC. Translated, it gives CASSLVAGGNIQYF.

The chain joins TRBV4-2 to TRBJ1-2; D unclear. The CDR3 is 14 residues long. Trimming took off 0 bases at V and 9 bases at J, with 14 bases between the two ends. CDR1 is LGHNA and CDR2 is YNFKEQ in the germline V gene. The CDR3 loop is CASSQEYQARSYTF. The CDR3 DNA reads TGTGCCAGCAGCCAAGAGTACCAGGCTCGAAGCTACACCTTC.

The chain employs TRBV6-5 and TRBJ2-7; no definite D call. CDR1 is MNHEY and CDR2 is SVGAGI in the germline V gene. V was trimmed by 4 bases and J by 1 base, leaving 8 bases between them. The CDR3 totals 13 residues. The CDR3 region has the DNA TGTGCCAGCAGTTCGCGGTCATCCTACGAGCAGTACTTC. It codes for CASSSRSSYEQYF.

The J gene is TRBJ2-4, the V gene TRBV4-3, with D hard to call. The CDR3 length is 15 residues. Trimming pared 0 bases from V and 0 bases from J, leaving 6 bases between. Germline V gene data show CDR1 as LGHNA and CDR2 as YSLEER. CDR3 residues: CASSQDFIAKNIQYF. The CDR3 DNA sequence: TGCGCCAGCAGCCAAGATTTCATAGCCAAAAACATTCAGTACTTC.

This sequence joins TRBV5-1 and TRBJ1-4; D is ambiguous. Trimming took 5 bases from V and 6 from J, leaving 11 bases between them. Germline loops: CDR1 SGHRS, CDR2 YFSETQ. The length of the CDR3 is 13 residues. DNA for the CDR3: TGCGCCAGCAGAGAGGTCGAGTATGAAAAACTGTTTTTT. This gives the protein CASREVEYEKLFF. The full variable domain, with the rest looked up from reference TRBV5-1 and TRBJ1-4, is KAGVTQTPRYLIKTRGQQVTLSCSPISGHRSVSWYQQTPGQGLQFLFEYFSETQRNKGNFPGRFSGRQFSNSRSEMNVSTLELGDSALYLCASREVEYEKLFFGSGTQLSVL.

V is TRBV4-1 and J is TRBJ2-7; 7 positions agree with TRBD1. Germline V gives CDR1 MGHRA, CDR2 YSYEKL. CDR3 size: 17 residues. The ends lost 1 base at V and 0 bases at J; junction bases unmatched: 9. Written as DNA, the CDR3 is TGCGCCAGCAGCCAAGCGGTAGGGGACAGAGTCTCCTACGAGCAGTACTTC. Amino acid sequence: CASSQAVGDRVSYEQYF.

In DNA, the CDR3 is TGTGCCAGCAGCTTAGATTCGGAGGAAAAACTGTTTTTT. Protein sequence: CASSLDSEEKLFF. This chain joins TRBV7-9 and TRBJ1-4; D unclear. The germline CDR1 and CDR2 sequences are SEHNR and FQNEAQ (reference sequence). There are 13 residues in the CDR3. Trimming shortened V by 1 base and J by 8 bases, and 8 bases separated the two germline ends. Using reference TRBV7-9 and TRBJ1-4 for the parts outside the CDR3, the full variable domain is DTGVSQNPRHKITKRGQNVTFRCDPISEHNRLYWYRQTLGQGPEFLTYFQNEAQLEKSRLLSDRFSAERPKGSFSTLEIQRTEQGDSAMYLCASSLDSEEKLFFGSGTQLSVL.

The CDR3 protein is CSVERGQGSSYNEQFF. As DNA, the CDR3 is TGCAGCGTTGAACGGGGACAGGGGAGCTCCTACAATGAGCAGTTCTTC. The chain links TRBV29-1 to TRBJ2-1, with 10 bases fitting TRBD1. Losses at the gene ends were 2 bases for V and 0 bases for J; bases not matched to a gene: 4. This CDR3 has 16 amino acids. CDR1 is SQVTM, CDR2 ANQGSEA, per germline.

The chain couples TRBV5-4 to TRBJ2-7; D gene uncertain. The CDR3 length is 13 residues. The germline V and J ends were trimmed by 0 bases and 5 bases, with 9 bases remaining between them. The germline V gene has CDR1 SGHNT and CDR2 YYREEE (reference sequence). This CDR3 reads CASSLGGLNEQYF. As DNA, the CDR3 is TGTGCCAGCAGCTTGGGGGGTCTAAACGAGCAGTACTTC. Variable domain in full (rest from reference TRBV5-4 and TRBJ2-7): ETGVTQSPTHLIKTRGQQVTLRCSSQSGHNTVSWYQQALGQGPQFIFQYYREEENGRGNFPPRFSGLQFPNYSSELNVNALELDDSALYLCASSLGGLNEQYFGPGTRLTVT.

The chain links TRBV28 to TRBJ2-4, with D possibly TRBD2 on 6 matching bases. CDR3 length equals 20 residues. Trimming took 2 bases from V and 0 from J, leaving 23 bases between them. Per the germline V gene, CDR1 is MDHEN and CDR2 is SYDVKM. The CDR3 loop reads CASSLPPWREGILAKNIQYF. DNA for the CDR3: TGTGCCAGCAGTTTACCCCCCTGGCGGGAAGGAATACTAGCCAAAAACATTCAGTACTTC. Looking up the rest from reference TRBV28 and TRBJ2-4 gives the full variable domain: DVKVTQSSRYLVKRTGEKVFLECVQDMDHENMFWYRQDPGLGLRLIYFSYDVKMKEKGDIPEGYSVSREKKERFSLILESASTNQTSMYLCASSLPPWREGILAKNIQYFGAGTRLSVL.

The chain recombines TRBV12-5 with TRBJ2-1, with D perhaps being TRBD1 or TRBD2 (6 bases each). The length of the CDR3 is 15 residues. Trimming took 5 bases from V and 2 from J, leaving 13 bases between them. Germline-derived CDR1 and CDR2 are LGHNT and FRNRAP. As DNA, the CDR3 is TGTGCTAGTGGTGGGGGGCCGGGGACCTACAATGAGCAGTTCTTC. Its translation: CASGGGPGTYNEQFF.

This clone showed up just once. The CDR3 reads CASTLRGLANSYEQYF. DNA of the CDR3: TGTGCCAGCACCCTTAGGGGGCTAGCGAATTCCTACGAGCAGTACTTC. The rearrangement joins TRBV7-8 to TRBJ2-7, with a possible D match to TRBD1 (7 bases). V dropped 7 bases and J dropped 1 base, with 20 bases sitting between them. Looked up from germline, CDR1 is SGHVS and CDR2 is FQNEAQ. CDR3 length: 16 residues.

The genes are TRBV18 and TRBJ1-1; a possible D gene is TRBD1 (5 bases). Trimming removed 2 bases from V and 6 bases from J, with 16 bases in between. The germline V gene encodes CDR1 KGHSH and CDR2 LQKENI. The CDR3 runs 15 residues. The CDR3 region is CASSPAAGGVAEAFF. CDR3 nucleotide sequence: TGTGCCAGCTCACCAGCCGCCGGGGGAGTCGCTGAAGCTTTCTTT.

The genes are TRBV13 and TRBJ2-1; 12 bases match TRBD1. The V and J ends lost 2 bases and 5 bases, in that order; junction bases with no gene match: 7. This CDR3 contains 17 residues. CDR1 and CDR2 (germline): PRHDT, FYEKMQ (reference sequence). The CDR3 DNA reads TGTGCCAGCAGCTTATCGGGACAGGGGGCGGAGGACAATGAGCAGTTCTTC. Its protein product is CASSLSGQGAEDNEQFF.

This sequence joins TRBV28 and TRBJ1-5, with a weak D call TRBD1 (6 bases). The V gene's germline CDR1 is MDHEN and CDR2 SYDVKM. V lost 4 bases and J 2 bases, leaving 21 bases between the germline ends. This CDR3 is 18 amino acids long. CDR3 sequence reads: CASSSVGWGARGNQPQHF. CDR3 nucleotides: TGTGCCAGCAGTTCTGTGGGGTGGGGGGCACGTGGCAATCAGCCCCAGCATTTT. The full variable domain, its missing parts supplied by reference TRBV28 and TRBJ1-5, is DVKVTQSSRYLVKRTGEKVFLECVQDMDHENMFWYRQDPGLGLRLIYFSYDVKMKEKGDIPEGYSVSREKKERFSLILESASTNQTSMYLCASSSVGWGARGNQPQHFGDGTRLSIL.

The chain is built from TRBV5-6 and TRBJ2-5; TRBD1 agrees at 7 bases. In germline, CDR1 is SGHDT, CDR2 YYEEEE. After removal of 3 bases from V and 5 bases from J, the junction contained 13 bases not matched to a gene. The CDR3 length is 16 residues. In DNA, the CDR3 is TGTGCCAGCAGCTATGGAACAGGGGATGCCGAGGAGACCCAGTACTTC. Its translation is CASSYGTGDAEETQYF.

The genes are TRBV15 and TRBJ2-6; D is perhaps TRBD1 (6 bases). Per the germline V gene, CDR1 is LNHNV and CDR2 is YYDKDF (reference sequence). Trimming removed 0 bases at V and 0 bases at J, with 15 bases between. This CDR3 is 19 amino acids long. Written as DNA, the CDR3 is TGTGCCACCAGCAGAGATTCCGACAGGATCCTCTCTGGGGCCAACGTCCTGACTTTC. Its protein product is CATSRDSDRILSGANVLTF.

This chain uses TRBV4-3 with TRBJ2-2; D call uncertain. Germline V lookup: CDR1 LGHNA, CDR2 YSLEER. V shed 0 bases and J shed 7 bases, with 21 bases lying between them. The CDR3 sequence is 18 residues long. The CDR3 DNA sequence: TGCGCCAGCAGCCAAGAGGTTGTGAAAGCCTTGCGTGGCGGGGAGCTGTTTTTT. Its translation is CASSQEVVKALRGGELFF.

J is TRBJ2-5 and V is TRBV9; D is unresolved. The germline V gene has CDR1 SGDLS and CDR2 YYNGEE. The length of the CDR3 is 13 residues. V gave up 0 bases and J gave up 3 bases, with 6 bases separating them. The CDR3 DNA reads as TGTGCCAGCAGCGTAGGGGGTGAAGAGACCCAGTACTTC. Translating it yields CASSVGGEETQYF.

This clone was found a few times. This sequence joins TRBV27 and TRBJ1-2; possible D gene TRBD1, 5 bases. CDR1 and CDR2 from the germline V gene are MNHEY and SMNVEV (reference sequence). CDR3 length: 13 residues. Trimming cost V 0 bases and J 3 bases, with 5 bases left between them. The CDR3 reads CASSLSGHYGYTF. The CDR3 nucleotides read TGTGCCAGCAGTTTATCGGGACACTATGGCTACACCTTC.

The DNA of the CDR3 is TGCAGCGCTCATTCGGGACAGAGCTCCTACAATGAGCAGTTCTTC. This gives the protein CSAHSGQSSYNEQFF. The rearrangement joins TRBV29-1 to TRBJ2-1; 7 bases match TRBD1. Germline CDR1 reads SQVTM; CDR2 reads ANQGSEA. V lost 7 bases and J lost 0; bases outside the gene matches: 9. CDR3 length equals 15 residues.

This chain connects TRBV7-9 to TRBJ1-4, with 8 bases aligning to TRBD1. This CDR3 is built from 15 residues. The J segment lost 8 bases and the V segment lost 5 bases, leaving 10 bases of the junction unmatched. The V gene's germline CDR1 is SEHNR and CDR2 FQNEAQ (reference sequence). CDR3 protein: CASSPGQGEDEKLFF. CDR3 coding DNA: TGTGCCAGCAGCCCCGGACAGGGAGAAGACGAAAAACTGTTTTTT.

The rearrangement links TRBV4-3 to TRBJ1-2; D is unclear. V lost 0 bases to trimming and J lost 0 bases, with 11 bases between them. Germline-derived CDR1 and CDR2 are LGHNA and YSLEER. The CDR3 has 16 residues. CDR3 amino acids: CASSQDFTVTNYGYTF. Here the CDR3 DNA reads TGCGCCAGCAGCCAAGATTTCACAGTTACTAACTATGGCTACACCTTC.

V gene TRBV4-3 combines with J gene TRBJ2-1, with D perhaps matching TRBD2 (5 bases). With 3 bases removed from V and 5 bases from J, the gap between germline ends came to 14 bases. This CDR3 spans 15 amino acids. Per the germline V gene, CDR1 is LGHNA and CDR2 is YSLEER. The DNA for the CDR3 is TGCGCCAGCAGCCATACAAGGAGCGGACACAATGAGCAGTTCTTC. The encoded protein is CASSHTRSGHNEQFF.

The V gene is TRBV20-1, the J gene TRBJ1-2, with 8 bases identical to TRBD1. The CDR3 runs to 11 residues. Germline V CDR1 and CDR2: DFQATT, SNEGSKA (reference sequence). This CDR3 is CRETGEGGYTF. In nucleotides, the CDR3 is TGCAGAGAGACAGGGGAGGGTGGCTACACCTTC.

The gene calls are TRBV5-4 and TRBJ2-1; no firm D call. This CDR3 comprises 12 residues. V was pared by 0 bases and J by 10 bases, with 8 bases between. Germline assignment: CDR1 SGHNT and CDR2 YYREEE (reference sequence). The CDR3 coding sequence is TGTGCCAGCAGCTTGGGGGTCTACGAGCAGTTCTTC. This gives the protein CASSLGVYEQFF.

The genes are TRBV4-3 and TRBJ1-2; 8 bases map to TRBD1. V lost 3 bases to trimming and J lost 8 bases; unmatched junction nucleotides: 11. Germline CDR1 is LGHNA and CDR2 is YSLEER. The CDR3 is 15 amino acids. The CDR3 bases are TGCGCCAGCAGCCAGCCCGGACAGGGAACAGGAGGCTACACCTTC. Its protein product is CASSQPGQGTGGYTF.

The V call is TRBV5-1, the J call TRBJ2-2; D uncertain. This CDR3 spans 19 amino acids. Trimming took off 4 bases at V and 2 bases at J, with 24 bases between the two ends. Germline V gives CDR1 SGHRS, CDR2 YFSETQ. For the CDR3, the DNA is TGCGCCAGCAGCCATCCTTTGGCAGGCCCTATCTTAAACACCGGGGAGCTGTTTTTT. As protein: CASSHPLAGPILNTGELFF.

CDR3 sequence reads: CASSPRIGGMTDTQYF. The DNA of the CDR3 is TGTGCCAGCAGCCCTCGGATAGGGGGGATGACAGATACGCAGTATTTT. V is TRBV11-3 and J is TRBJ2-3, with D possibly called TRBD1 or TRBD2 (6 bases each). This CDR3 is built from 16 residues. V was pared by 5 bases and J by 3 bases, with 18 bases between. Looked up from germline, CDR1 is SGHNT and CDR2 is YENEEA.